This entry describes one T cell receptor (beta chain). Its specificity is not known. V was pared by 10 bases and J by 6 bases, with 18 bases between. Germline V lookup: CDR1 MNHNS, CDR2 SASEGT. The CDR3 is 13 residues long. This sample was taken from a study of radiotherapy plus CTLA-4 blockade in lung cancer. Study observations and caveats: Radiotherapy plus ipilimumab was followed by expansion in blood of tumor-derived TCR clones.

Assay: immunoSEQ multiplex PCR; the TCRdb copy retains only in-frame clones and omits some. The table shows tens of thousands of clones, with 65% to 85% occurring only once. Sequenced material: peripheral blood, taken from a patient treated with radiotherapy plus ipilimumab. This clonotype was sampled from a human donor with non-small cell lung cancer who had stable disease on radiotherapy plus ipilimumab. V and J are TRBV6-1 and TRBJ1-1; D remains unclear. The CDR3 here is CATLRSIVPEAFF. DNA for the CDR3: TGTGCCACCCTGAGGAGTATCGTGCCTGAAGCTTTCTTT.